This T cell receptor (beta chain) was identified during a study of T cell changes during pregnancy in multiple sclerosis. Sequenced by immunoSEQ multiplex PCR; TCRdb stores in-frame clones only, minus some. The top ten hold less than 2% of the sample, which has about 56,000 clones, 89% seen once. The CDR3 length is 15 residues. The V gene end was trimmed by 5 bases and the J gene end by 9 bases; junction bases not matched to a gene: 7. The germline V gene has CDR1 MNHEY and CDR2 SMNVEV (reference sequence). There are a few counts of this clone. The specimen comprised peripheral blood, sampled after pregnancy. This clonotype was obtained from a female donor with multiple sclerosis, enrolled in a pregnancy study. This sequence joins TRBV27 and TRBJ2-1; 13 nucleotides align to TRBD2. CDR3 nucleotide sequence: TGTGCCAGCAGTATGACTAGCGGGGGGCCGAGTGAGCAGTTCTTC. Translating gives CASSMTSGGPSEQFF.